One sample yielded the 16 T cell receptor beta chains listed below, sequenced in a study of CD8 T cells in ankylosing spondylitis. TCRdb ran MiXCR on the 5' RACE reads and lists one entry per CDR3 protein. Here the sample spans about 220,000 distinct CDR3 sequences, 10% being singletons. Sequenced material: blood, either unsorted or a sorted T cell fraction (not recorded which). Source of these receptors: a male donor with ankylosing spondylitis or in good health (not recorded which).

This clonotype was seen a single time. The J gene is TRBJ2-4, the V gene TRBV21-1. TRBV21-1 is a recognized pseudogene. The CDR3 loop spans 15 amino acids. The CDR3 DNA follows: TGTGCCAAAGCGCTGACATGGTCAGTCAAAAACATTCAGTACTTC. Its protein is CAKALTWSVKNIQYF.

The CDR3 spells CASSSSGTGELFF. For the CDR3, the DNA is TGTGCCAGTTCCTCTAGCGGCACCGGGGAGCTGTTTTTT. The genes are TRBV12-3 or TRBV12-4 and TRBJ2-2; 7 positions match TRBD2. The CDR3 has 13 residues. Trimming removed 9 bases from V and 4 bases from J; junction bases left unmatched: 5.

CDR3 DNA: TGTGCCAGCAGCCAAGAATCTAGGGCTAGCCGCGAGCAGTACTTC. It is translated as CASSQESRASREQYF. This chain connects TRBV3-1 to TRBJ2-7, with D tentatively TRBD2 (5 bases). The CDR3 is made up of 15 amino acids. Germline V CDR1 and CDR2: LGHDT, YNNKEL (reference sequence). V lost 0 bases and J lost 6, with 15 bases in between.

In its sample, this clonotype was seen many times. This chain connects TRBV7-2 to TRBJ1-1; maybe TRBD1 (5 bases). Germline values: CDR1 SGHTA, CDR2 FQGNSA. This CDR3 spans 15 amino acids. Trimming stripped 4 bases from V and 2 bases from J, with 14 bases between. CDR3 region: CASSSFGGGNTEAFF. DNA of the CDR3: TGTGCCAGCAGCTCTTTTGGGGGGGGAAACACTGAAGCTTTCTTT. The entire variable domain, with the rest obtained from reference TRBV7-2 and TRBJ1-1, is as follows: GAGVSQSPSNKVTEKGKDVELRCDPISGHTALYWYRQSLGQGLEFLIYFQGNSAPDKSGLPSDRFSAERTGGSVSTLTIQRTQQEDSAVYLCASSSFGGGNTEAFFGQGTRLTVV.

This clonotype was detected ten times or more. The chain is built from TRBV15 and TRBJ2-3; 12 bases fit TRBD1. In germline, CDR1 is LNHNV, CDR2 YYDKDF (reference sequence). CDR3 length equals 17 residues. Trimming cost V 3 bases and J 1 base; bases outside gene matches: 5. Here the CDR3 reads CATSRGDRGQGTDTQYF. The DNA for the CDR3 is TGTGCCACCAGCAGGGGGGACAGGGGGCAAGGCACAGATACGCAGTATTTT. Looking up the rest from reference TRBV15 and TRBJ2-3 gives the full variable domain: DAMVIQNPRYQVTQFGKPVTLSCSQTLNHNVMYWYQQKSSQAPKLLFHYYDKDFNNEADTPDNFQSRRPNTSFCFLDIRSPGLGDTAMYLCATSRGDRGQGTDTQYFGPGTRLTVL.

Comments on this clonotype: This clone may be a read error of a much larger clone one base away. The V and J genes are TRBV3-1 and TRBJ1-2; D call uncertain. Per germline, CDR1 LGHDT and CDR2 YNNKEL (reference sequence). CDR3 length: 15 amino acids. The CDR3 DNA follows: TGTGCCAGCAGCCAAGGCGGCTCGACACCCTATGGCGACACCTTC. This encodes CASSQGGSTPYGDTF.

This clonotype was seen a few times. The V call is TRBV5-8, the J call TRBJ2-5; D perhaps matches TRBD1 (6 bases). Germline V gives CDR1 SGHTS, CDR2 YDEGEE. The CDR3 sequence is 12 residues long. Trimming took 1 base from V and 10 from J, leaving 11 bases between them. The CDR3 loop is CASSLPQGGQYF. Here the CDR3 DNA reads TGTGCCAGCAGCTTGCCCCAAGGGGGCCAGTACTTC.

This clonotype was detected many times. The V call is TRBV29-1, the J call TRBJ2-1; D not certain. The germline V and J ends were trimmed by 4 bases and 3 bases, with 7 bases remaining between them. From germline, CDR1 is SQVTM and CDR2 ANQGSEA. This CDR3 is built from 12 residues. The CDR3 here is CSVGWGYNEQFF. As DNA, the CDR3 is TGCAGCGTTGGGTGGGGCTACAATGAGCAGTTCTTC.

The CDR3 DNA reads TGTGCCAGCAGCTCGCAAGGACAGCGCACAGATACGCAGTATTTT. Protein: CASSSQGQRTDTQYF. The chain uses TRBV7-3 and TRBJ2-3, with D maybe TRBD1 (6 bases). The germline CDR1 and CDR2 sequences are SGHTA and FQGTGA. V was cut by 4 bases and J by 1 base, with 12 bases left in between. The CDR3 extends over 15 amino acids.

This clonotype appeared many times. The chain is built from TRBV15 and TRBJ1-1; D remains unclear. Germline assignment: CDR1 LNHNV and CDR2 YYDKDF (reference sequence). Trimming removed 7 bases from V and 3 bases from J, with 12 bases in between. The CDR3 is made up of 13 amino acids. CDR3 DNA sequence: TGTGCCACCAACATTGAGTCAGACACTGAAGCTTTCTTT. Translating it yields CATNIESDTEAFF.

CDR3 DNA: TGCGCCAGCAGCTTGGCCTCAGGGTTGTCTGAAGCTTTCTTT. Its translation is CASSLASGLSEAFF. The chain links TRBV5-1 to TRBJ1-1; D is possibly TRBD1 (5 bases). The CDR3 loop spans 14 amino acids. CDR1 and CDR2 from the germline V gene are SGHRS and YFSETQ. Trimming took 0 bases from V and 6 from J, leaving 12 bases between them.

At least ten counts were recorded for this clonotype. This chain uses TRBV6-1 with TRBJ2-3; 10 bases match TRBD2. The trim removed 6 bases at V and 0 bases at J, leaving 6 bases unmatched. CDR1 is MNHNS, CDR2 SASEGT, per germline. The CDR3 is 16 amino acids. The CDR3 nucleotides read TGTGCCAGCAGCGGGACTAGCGCCCGTAGCACAGATACGCAGTATTTT. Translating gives CASSGTSARSTDTQYF.

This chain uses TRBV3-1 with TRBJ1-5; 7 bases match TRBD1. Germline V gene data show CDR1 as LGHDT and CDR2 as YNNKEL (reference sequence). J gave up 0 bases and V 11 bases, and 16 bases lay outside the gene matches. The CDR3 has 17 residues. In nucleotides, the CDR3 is TGTGCCTTCTGTTTAGGGGGGACAGAATATAGCAATCAGCCCCAGCATTTT. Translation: CAFCLGGTEYSNQPQHF.

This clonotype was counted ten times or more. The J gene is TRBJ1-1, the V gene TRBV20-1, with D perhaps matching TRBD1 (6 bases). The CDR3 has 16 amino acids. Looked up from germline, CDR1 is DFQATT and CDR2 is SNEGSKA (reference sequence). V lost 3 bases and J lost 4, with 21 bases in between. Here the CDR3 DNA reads TGCAGTGCTAGGGACGCGTCAGACGGCAGGGGCACTGAAGCTTTCTTT. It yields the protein CSARDASDGRGTEAFF.

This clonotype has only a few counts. CDR3 protein: CSATPPDRNTEAFF. The CDR3, as DNA: TGCAGTGCTACACCCCCTGACAGGAACACTGAAGCTTTCTTT. The rearrangement joins TRBV20-1 to TRBJ1-1; TRBD1 might be the D (5 bases). V was trimmed by 4 bases and J by 1 base, leaving 13 bases between them. The CDR3 loop spans 14 amino acids. CDR1 is DFQATT, CDR2 SNEGSKA, per germline (reference sequence).

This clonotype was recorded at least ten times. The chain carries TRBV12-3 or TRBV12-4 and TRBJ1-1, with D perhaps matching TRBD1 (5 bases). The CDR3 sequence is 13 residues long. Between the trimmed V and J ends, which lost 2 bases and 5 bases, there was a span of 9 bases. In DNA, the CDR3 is TGTGCCAGCAGTTTAAGGGGACGGACTGAAGCTTTCTTT. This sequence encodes CASSLRGRTEAFF.